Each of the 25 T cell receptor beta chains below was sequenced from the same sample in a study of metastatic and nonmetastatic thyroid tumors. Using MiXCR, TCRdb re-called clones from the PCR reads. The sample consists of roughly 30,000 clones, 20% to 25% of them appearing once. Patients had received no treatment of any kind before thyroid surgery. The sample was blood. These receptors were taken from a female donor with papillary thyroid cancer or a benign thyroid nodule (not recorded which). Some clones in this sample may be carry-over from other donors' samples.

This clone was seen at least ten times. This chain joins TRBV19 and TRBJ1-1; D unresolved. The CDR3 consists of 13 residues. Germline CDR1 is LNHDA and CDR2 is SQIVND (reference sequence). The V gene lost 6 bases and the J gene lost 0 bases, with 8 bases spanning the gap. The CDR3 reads CASSPRVNTEAFF. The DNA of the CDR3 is TGTGCCAGTAGCCCGAGAGTGAACACTGAAGCTTTCTTT.

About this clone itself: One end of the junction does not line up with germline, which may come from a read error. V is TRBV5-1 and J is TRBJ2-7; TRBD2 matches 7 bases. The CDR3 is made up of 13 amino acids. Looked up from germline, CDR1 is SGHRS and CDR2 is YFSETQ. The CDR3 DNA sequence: TGCGCCAGCAGCTTGGGACTAGCCTACGAGCAGCACTTC. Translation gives CASSLGLAYEQHF.

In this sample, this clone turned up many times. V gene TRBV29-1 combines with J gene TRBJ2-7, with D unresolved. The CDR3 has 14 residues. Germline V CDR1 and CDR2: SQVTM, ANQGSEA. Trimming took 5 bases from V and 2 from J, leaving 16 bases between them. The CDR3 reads CSVQLTLYAYEQYF. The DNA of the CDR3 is TGCAGCGTTCAGTTGACACTATACGCCTACGAGCAGTACTTC.

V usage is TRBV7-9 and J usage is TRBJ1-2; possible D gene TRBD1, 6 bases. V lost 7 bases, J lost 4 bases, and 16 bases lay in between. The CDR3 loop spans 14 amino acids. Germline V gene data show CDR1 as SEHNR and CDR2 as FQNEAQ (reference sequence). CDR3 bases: TGTGCCAGCACCCCAGGAGGGGGGGGCTATGGCTACACCTTC. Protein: CASTPGGGGYGYTF.

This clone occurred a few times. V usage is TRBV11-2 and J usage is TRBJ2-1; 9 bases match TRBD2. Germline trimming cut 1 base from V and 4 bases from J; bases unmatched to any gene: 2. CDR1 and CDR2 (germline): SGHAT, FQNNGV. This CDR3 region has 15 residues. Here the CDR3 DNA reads TGTGCCAGCAGCTTAGGGACTAGCGAATACAATGAGCAGTTCTTC. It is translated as CASSLGTSEYNEQFF.

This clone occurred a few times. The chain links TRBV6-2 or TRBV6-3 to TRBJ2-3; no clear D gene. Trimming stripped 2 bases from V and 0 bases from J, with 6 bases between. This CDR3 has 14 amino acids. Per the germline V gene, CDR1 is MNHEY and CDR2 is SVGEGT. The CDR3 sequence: CASSYTTSTDTQYF. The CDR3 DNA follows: TGTGCCAGCAGTTACACTACTAGCACAGATACGCAGTATTTT.

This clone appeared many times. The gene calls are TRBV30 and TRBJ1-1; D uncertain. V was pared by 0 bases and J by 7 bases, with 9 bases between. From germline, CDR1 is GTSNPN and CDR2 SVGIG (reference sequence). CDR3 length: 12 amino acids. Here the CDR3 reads CAWSVRGGEAFF. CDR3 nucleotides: TGTGCCTGGAGTGTAAGAGGAGGTGAAGCTTTCTTT.

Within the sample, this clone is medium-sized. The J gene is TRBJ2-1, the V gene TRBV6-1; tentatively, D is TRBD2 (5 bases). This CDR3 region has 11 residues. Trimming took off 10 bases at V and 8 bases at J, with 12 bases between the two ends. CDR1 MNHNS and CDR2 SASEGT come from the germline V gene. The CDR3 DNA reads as TGTGCCACAGGAGAGGGCGATGAGCAGTTCTTC. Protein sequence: CATGEGDEQFF.

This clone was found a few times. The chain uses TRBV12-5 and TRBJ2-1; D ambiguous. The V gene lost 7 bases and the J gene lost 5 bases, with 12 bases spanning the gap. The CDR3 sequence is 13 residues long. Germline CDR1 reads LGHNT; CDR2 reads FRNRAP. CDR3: CASATERDNEQFF. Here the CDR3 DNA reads TGTGCTAGTGCCACTGAACGGGACAATGAGCAGTTCTTC.

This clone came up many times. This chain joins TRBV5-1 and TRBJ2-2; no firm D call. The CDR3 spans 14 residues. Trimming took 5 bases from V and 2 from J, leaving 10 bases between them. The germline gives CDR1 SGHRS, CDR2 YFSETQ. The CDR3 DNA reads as TGCGCCAGCAGGACTGCGTTTAACACCGGGGAGCTGTTTTTT. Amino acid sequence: CASRTAFNTGELFF.

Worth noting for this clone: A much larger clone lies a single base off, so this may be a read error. The CDR3 sequence: CASSQARQSTWELFF. The CDR3 DNA reads as TGTGCCAGCAGCCAAGCGCGGCAGTCCACCTGGGAGCTGTTTTTT. The chain is built from TRBV3-1 and TRBJ2-2; the D is unclear. From germline, CDR1 is LGHDT and CDR2 YNNKEL (reference sequence). The CDR3 sequence is 15 residues long.

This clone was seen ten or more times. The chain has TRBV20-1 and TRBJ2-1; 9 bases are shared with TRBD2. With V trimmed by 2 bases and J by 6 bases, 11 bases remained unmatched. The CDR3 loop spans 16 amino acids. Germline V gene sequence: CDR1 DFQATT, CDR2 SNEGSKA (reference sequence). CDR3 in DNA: TGCAGTGCTAGATGGGGAGGAAGCGGGGGGAGCAATGAGCAGTTCTTC. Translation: CSARWGGSGGSNEQFF.

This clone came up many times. The CDR3 sequence is CASSLGTNQPQHF. In DNA, the CDR3 is TGTGCCAGCAGCTTAGGGACCAATCAGCCCCAGCATTTT. The chain recombines TRBV11-2 with TRBJ1-5; no clear D gene. The germline CDR1 and CDR2 sequences are SGHAT and FQNNGV. Trimming pared 1 base from V and 3 bases from J, leaving 4 bases between. The length of the CDR3 is 13 residues.

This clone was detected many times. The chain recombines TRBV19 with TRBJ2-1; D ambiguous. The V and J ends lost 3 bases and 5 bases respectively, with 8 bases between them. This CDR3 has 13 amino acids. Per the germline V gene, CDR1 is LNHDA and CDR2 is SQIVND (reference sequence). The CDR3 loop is CASSISVNNEQFF. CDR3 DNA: TGTGCCAGTAGTATTTCAGTAAACAATGAGCAGTTCTTC.

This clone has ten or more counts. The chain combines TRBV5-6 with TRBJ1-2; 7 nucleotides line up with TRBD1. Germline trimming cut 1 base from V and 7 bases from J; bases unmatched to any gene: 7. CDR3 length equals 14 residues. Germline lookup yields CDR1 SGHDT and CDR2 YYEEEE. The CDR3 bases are TGTGCCAGCAGCTTGCCGACAGGGTCGACTGGCTACACCTTC. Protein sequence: CASSLPTGSTGYTF.

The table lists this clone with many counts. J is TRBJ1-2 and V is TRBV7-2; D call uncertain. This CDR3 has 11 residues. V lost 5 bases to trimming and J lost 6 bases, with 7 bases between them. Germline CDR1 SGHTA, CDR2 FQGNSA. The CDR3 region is CASSILDGYTF. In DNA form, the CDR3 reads TGTGCCAGCAGCATACTCGATGGCTACACCTTC.

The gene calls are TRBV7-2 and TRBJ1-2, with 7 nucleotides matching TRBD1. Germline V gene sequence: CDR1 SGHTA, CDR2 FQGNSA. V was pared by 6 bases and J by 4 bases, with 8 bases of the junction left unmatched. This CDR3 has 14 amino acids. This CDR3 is CASRTDRAAYGYTF. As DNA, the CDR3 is TGTGCCAGCAGGACCGACAGGGCGGCCTATGGCTACACCTTC.

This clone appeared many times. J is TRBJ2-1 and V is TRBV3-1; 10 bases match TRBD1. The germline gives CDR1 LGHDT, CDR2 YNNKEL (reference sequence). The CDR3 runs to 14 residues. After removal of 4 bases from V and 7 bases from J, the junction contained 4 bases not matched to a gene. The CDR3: CASSRGTGVNEQFF. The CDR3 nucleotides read TGTGCCAGCAGCCGAGGGACAGGGGTGAATGAGCAGTTCTTC.

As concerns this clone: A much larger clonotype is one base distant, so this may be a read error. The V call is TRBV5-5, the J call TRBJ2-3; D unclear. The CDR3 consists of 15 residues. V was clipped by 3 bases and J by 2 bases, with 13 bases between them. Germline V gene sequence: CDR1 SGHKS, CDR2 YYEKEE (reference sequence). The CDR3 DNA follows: TGTGCCAGCAGCTCGATCCTCCCAAACACAGATACGCAGTATTTT. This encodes CASSSILPNTDTQYF.

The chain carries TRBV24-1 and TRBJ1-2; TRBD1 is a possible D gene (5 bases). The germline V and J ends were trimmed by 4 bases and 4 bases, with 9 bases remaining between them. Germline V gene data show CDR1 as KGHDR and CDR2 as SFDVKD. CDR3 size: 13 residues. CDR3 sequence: CATSERGGYGYTF. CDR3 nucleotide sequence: TGTGCCACCAGTGAGAGGGGTGGCTATGGCTACACCTTC.

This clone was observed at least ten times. CDR3 nucleotide sequence: TGTGCCAGCAGCTTGAGAGTGTTAGGGACAGGGAACTACGAGCAGTACTTC. Translation: CASSLRVLGTGNYEQYF. J is TRBJ2-7 and V is TRBV5-4; 9 nucleotides agree with TRBD1. Germline lookup yields CDR1 SGHNT and CDR2 YYREEE (reference sequence). The ends lost 1 base at V and 3 bases at J; junction bases unmatched: 11. The CDR3 is 17 residues long.

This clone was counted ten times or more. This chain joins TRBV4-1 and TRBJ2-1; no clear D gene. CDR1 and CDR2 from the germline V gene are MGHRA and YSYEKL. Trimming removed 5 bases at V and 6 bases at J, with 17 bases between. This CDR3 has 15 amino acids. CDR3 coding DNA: TGCGCCAGCAGCGCATCCGGACGGACGGTCAATGAGCAGTTCTTC. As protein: CASSASGRTVNEQFF.

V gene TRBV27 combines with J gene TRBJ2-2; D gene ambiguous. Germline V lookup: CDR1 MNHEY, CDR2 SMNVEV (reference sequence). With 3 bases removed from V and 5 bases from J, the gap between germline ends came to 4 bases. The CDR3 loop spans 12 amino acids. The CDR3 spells CASSLVTGELFF. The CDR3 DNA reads TGTGCCAGCAGTTTGGTAACCGGGGAGCTGTTTTTT.

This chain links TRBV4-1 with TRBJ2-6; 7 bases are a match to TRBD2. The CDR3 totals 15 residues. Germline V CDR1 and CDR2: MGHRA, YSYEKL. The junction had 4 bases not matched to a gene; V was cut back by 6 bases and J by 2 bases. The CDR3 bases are TGCGCCAGCAGGCCCGGGGGGACTGGGGCCAACGTCCTGACTTTC. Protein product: CASRPGGTGANVLTF.

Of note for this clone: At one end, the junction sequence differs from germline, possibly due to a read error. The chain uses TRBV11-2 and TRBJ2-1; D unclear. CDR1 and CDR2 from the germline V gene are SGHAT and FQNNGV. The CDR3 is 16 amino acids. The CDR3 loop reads CASSLGSESSYNEQFF. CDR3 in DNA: TGTGCCAGCAGCTTAGGGTCAGAGAGCTCCTACAATGAGCAATTCTTC.